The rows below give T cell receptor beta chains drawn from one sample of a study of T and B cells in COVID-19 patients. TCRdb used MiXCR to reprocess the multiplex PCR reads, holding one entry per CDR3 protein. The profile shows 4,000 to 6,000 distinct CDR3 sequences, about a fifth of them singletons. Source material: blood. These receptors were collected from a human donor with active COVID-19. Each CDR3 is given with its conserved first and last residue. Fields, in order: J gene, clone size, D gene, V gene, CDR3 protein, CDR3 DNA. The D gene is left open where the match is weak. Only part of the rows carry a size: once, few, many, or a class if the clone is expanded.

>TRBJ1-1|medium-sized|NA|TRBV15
CATSGSLSPGTEAFF
TGTGCCACCAGCGGCAGTCTCTCCCCAGGCACTGAAGCTTTCTTT
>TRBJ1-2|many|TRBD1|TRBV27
CASRNRGLGYTF
TGTGCCAGCAGGAACAGGGGGCTCGGCTACACCTTC
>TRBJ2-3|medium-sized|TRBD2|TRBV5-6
CASSFTSGVTDTQYF
TGTGCCAGCAGCTTCACAAGCGGGGTCACAGATACGCAGTATTTT
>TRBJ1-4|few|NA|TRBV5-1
CVSSFPGDEKLFF
TGCGTCAGCAGCTTTCCCGGGGATGAAAAACTGTTTTTT
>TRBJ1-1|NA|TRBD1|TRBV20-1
CSAEDRLGGSATEAFF
TGCAGTGCAGAGGACAGGCTTGGCGGATCAGCCACTGAAGCTTTCTTT
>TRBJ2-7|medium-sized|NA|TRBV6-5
CASSSGTSYEQYF
TGTGCCAGCAGTTCAGGGACATCCTACGAGCAGTACTTC
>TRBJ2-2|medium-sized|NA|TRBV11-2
CATSVNANTGELFF
TGTGCCACGTCAGTCAACGCGAACACCGGGGAGCTGTTTTTT
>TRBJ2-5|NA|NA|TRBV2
CASSERETQYF
TGTGCCAGCAGTGAGAGGGAGACCCAGTACTTC
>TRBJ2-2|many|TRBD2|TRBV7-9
CASSPTSGLNTGELFF
TGTGCCAGCAGCCCGACTAGCGGGCTGAACACCGGGGAGCTGTTTTTT
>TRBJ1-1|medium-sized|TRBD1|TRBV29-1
CSVEPVNRGRDRGEAFF
TGCAGCGTTGAACCAGTAAACCGGGGCCGGGACAGAGGTGAAGCTTTCTTT
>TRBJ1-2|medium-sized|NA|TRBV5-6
CASSLVDTERDGYTF
TGTGCCAGCAGCTTGGTGGACACAGAACGCGATGGCTACACCTTC
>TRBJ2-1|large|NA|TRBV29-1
CSVAEGPSSYNEQFF
TGCAGCGTTGCGGAGGGGCCCAGCTCCTACAATGAGCAGTTCTTC
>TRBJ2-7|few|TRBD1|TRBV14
CASSHAVGDRAFSYEQYF
TGTGCCAGCAGCCACGCGGTGGGAGACAGGGCTTTCTCCTACGAGCAGTACTTC
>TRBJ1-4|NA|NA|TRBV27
CASSFPGEKLFF
TGTGCCAGCAGTTTTCCTGGTGAAAAACTGTTTTTT
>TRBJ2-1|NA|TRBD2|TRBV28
CASKPTGASGLYNEQFF
TGTGCCAGCAAACCTACAGGAGCTAGCGGCCTCTACAATGAGCAGTTCTTC
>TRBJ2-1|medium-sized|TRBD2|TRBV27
CASSLSAGGRTEQFF
TGTGCCAGCAGTTTATCGGCGGGAGGCAGGACTGAGCAGTTCTTC
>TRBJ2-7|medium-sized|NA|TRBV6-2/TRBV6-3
CASSSGQFSSYEQYF
TGTGCCAGCAGCTCGGGGCAGTTTAGCTCCTACGAGCAGTACTTC
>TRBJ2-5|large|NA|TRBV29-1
CSANRGNSQETQYF
TGCAGCGCCAACCGAGGAAATTCCCAAGAGACCCAGTACTTC
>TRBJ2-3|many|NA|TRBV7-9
CASSSTGDTQYF
TGTGCCAGCAGTTCGACTGGAGATACGCAGTATTTT
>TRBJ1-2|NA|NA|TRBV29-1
CSVQQGDGYTF
TGCAGCGTTCAACAGGGTGATGGCTACACCTTC
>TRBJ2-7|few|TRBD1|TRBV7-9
CASSFSPGTAVYEQYF
TGTGCCAGCAGCTTCTCTCCCGGGACAGCCGTCTACGAGCAGTACTTC
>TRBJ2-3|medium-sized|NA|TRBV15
CATSRAAGVSTDTQYF
TGTGCCACCAGCAGGGCGGCGGGTGTTAGCACAGATACGCAGTATTTT
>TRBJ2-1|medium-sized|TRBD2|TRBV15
CATSTRRLAGPVNEQFF
TGTGCCACCAGCACTCGTAGACTAGCGGGGCCCGTGAATGAGCAGTTCTTC
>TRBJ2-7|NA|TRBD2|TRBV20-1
CSASGGDKSYEQYF
TGCAGTGCTAGCGGGGGGGATAAGTCCTACGAGCAGTACTTC
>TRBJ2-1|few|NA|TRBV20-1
CSASGTTGSSEQFF
TGCAGTGCTAGCGGGACAACAGGCTCAAGTGAGCAGTTCTTC
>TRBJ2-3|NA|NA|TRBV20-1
CSRRETDTQYF
TGCAGTCGAAGGGAAACAGATACGCAGTATTTT
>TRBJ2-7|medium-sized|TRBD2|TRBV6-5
CASSGGGRPYEQYF
TGTGCCAGCAGCGGAGGCGGGAGACCCTACGAGCAGTACTTC
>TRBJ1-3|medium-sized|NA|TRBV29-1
CSVSYSGNTIYF
TGCAGCGTGTCCTACAGTGGAAACACCATATATTTT
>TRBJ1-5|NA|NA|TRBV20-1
CSAQGPGNQPQHF
TGCAGTGCCCAGGGTCCTGGCAATCAGCCCCAGCATTTT
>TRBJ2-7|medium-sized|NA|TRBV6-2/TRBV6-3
CASGWGSYEQYF
TGTGCCAGCGGTTGGGGGTCCTACGAGCAGTACTTC
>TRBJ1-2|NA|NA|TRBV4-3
CASSHGGGVTASYGYTF
TGCGCCAGCAGCCATGGGGGGGGCGTGACAGCCTCCTATGGCTACACCTTC
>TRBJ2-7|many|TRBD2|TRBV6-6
CASSSSGDSYEQYF
TGTGCCAGCAGTTCCAGCGGGGACTCCTACGAGCAGTACTTC
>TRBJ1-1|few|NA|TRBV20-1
CSASKVNTEAFF
TGCAGTGCTAGTAAGGTGAACACTGAAGCTTTCTTT
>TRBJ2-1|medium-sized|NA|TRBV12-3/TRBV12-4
CASSFALLAGSYNEQFF
TGTGCCAGCAGTTTCGCCCTTCTCGCCGGATCCTACAATGAGCAGTTCTTC
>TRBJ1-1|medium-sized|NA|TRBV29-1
CSVVPDGAFF
TGCAGCGTTGTACCTGACGGGGCTTTCTTT
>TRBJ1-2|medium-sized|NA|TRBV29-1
CSVEDSPSVGYGYTF
TGCAGCGTTGAAGACAGCCCTTCAGTGGGGTATGGCTACACCTTC
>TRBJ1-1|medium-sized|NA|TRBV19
CASSLTGRDTEAFF
TGTGCCAGTAGTCTCACGGGGAGGGACACTGAAGCTTTCTTT
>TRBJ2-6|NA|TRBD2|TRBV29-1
CSVKASGGANVLTF
TGCAGCGTTAAGGCTAGCGGGGGGGCCAACGTCCTGACTTTC
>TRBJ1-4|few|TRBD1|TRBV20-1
CSAREGQGTGEKLFF
TGCAGTGCTAGAGAAGGACAGGGTACGGGAGAAAAACTGTTTTTT
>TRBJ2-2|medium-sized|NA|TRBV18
CASSPDLNTQLFF
TGTGCCAGCTCACCAGACCTTAATACTCAGCTGTTTTTT
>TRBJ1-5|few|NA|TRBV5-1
CASRRDGNQPQHF
TGCGCCAGCAGACGGGACGGTAATCAGCCCCAGCATTTT
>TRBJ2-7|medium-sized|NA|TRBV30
CAWSPGTRGWYF
TGTGCCTGGAGTCCCGGGACCAGGGGATGGTACTTC
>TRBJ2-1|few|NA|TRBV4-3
CASSQGIAESHEQFF
TGCGCCAGCAGCCAAGGGATAGCGGAGAGTCATGAGCAGTTCTTC
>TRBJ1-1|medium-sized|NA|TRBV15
CATSREDTEAFF
TGTGCCACCAGCAGAGAAGACACTGAAGCTTTCTTT
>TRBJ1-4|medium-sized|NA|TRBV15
CATSRDRQPNEKLFF
TGTGCCACCAGCAGAGATAGACAGCCTAATGAAAAACTGTTTTTT
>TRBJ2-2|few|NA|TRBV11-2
CASSLAGSNTGELFF
TGTGCCAGCAGCTTAGCAGGGTCCAACACCGGGGAGCTGTTTTTT
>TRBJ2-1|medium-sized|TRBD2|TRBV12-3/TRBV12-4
CASSSQSTSGQFF
TGTGCCAGCAGTTCACAATCGACTAGCGGGCAGTTCTTC
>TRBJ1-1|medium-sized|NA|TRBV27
CASSRTRNFEGNTEAFF
TGTGCCAGCAGCCGGACGCGCAACTTCGAGGGGAACACTGAAGCTTTCTTT